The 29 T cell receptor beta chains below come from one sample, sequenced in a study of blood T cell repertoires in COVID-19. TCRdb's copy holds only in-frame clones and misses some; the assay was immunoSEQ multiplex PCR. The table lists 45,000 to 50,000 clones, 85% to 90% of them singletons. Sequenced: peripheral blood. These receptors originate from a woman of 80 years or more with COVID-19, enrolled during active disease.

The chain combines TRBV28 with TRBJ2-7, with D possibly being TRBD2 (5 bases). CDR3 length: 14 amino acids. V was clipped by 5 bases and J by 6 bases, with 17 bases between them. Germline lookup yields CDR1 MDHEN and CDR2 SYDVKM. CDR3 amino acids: CASSLRTGRREQYF. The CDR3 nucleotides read TGTGCCAGCAGTCTTCGGACTGGGCGACGCGAGCAGTACTTC.

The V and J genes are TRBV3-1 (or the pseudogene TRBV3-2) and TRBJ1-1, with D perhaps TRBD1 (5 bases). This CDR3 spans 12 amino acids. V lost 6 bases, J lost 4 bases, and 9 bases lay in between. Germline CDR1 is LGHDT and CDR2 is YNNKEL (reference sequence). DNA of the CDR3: TGTGCCAGCAGTCAGGGTACCACTGAAGCTTTCTTT. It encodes CASSQGTTEAFF.

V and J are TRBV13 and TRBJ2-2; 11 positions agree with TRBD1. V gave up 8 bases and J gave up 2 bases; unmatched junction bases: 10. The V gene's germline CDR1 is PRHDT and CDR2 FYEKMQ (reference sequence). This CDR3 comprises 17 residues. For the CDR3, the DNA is TGTGCCAGCCAAACCCATTGGACAGGGGGCAACACCGGGGAGCTGTTTTTT. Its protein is CASQTHWTGGNTGELFF.

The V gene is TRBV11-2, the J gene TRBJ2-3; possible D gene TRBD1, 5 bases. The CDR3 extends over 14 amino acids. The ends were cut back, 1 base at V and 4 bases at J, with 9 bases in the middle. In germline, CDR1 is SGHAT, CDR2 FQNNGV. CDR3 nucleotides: TGTGCCAGCAGCTTAGGCGGACACCCAGATACGCAGTATTTT. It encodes CASSLGGHPDTQYF.

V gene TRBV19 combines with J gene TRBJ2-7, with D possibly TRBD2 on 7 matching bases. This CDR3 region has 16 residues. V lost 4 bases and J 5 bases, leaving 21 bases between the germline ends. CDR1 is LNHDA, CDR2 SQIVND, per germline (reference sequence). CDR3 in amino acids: CASSKGGGGSNDEQYF. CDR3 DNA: TGTGCCAGTAGTAAGGGGGGAGGCGGGAGTAACGACGAGCAGTACTTC.

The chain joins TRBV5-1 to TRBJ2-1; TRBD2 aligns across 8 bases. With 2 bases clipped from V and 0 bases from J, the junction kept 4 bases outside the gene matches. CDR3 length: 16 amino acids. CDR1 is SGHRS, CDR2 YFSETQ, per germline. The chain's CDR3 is CASSFQRGSSYNEQFF. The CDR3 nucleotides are TGCGCCAGCAGCTTCCAGCGGGGGAGCTCCTACAATGAGCAGTTCTTC.

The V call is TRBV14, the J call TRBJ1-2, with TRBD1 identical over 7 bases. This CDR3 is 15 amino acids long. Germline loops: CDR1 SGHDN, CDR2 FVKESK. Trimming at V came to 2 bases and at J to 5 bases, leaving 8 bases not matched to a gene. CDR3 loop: CASSQTRQGGYGYTF. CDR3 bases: TGTGCCAGCAGCCAAACTCGACAGGGAGGTTATGGCTACACCTTC.

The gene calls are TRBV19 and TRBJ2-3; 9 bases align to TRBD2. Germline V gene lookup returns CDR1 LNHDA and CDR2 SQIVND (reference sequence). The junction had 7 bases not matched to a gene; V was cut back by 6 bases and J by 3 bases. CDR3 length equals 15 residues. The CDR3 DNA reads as TGTGCCAGTAGGAAGCTAGCGGGGCGAACAGATACGCAGTATTTT. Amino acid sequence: CASRKLAGRTDTQYF.

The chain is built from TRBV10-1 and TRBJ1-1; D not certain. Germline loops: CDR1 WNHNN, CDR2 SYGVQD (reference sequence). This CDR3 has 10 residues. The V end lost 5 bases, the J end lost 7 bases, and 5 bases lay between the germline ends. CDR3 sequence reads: CASSLREAFF. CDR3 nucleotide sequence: TGCGCCAGCAGTCTCCGTGAAGCTTTCTTT.

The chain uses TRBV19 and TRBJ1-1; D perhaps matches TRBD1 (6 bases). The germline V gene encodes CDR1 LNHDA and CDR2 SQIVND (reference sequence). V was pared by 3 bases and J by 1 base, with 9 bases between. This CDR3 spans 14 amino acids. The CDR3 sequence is CASSIRGTNTEAFF. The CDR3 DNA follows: TGTGCCAGTAGTATTAGGGGGACGAACACTGAAGCTTTCTTT.

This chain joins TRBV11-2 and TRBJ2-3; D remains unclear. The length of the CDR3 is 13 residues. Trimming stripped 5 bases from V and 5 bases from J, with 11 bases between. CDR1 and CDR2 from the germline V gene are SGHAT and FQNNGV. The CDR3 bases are TGTGCCAGCAGCCCAAGACTCCAAGATACGCAGTATTTT. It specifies CASSPRLQDTQYF. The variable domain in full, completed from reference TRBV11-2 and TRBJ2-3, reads EAGVAQSPRYKIIEKRQSVAFWCNPISGHATLYWYQQILGQGPKLLIQFQNNGVVDDSQLPKDRFSAERLKGVDSTLKIQPAKLEDSAVYLCASSPRLQDTQYFGPGTRLTVL.

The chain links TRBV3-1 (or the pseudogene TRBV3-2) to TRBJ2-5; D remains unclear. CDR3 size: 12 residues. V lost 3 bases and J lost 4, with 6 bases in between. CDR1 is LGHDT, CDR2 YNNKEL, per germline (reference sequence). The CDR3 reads CASSHIRETQYF. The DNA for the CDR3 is TGTGCCAGCAGCCATATTAGAGAGACCCAGTACTTC.

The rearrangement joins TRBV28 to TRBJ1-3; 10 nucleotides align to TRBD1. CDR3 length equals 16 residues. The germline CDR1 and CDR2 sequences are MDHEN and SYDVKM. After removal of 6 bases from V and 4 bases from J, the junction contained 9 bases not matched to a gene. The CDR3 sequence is CASRGRTGGGGNTIYF. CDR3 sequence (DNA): TGTGCCAGCAGGGGACGGACAGGGGGAGGAGGAAACACCATATATTTT.

In nucleotides, the CDR3 is TGTGCCAGCAGCCGTACTAGTTACGAGCAGTACTTC. Translating it yields CASSRTSYEQYF. J is TRBJ2-7 and V is TRBV3-1 (or the pseudogene TRBV3-2), with a tentative D call TRBD2 (5 bases). The CDR3 contains 12 residues. V lost 4 bases, J lost 4 bases, and 8 bases lay in between. Germline CDR1 LGHDT, CDR2 YNNKEL (reference sequence).

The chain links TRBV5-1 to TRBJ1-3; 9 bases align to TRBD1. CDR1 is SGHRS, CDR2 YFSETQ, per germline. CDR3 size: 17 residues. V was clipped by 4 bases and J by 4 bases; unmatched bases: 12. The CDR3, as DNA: TGCGCCAGCAGCAGAATGACGGGACAGGGCACAGGAAACACCATATATTTT. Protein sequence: CASSRMTGQGTGNTIYF.

CDR3 in amino acids: CASSLLGRGSNQPQHF. The CDR3 region has the DNA TGTGCCAGCAGTTTACTGGGCAGGGGAAGCAATCAGCCCCAGCATTTT. The chain carries TRBV28 and TRBJ1-5, with D perhaps matching TRBD1 (6 bases). CDR1 and CDR2 (germline): MDHEN, SYDVKM. Trimming pared 2 bases from V and 1 base from J, leaving 12 bases between. This CDR3 is built from 16 residues.

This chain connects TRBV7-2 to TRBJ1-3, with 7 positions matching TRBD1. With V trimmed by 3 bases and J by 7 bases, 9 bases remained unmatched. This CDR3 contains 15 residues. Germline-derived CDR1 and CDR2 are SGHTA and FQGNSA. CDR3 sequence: CASSLGGQSRNTIYF. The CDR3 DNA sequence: TGTGCCAGCAGCTTGGGGGGACAGTCGAGGAACACCATATATTTT. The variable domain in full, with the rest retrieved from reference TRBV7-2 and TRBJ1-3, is GAGVSQSPSNKVTEKGKDVELRCDPISGHTALYWYRQSLGQGLEFLIYFQGNSAPDKSGLPSDRFSAERTGGSVSTLTIQRTQQEDSAVYLCASSLGGQSRNTIYFGEGSWLTVV.

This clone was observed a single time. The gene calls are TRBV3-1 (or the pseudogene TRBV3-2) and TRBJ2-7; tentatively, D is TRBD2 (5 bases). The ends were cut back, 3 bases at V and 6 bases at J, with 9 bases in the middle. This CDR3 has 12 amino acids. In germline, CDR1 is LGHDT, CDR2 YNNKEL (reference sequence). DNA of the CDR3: TGTGCCAGCAGCCATGGAGGACTCGAGCAGTACTTC. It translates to CASSHGGLEQYF.

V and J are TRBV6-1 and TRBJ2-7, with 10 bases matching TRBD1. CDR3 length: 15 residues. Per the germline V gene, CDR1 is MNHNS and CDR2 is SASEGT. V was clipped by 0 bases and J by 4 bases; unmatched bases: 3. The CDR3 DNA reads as TGTGCCAGCAGTGAAGCGGGACAGGGGTATTACGAGCAGTACTTC. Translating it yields CASSEAGQGYYEQYF.

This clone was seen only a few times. CDR3 sequence reads: CASSLFDGMNTEAFF. CDR3 coding DNA: TGCGCCAGCAGCTTGTTCGACGGGATGAACACTGAAGCTTTCTTT. V usage is TRBV5-1 and J usage is TRBJ1-1; D call uncertain. Germline V lookup: CDR1 SGHRS, CDR2 YFSETQ. The CDR3 length is 15 residues. Trimming removed 1 base from V and 0 bases from J, with 10 bases in between.

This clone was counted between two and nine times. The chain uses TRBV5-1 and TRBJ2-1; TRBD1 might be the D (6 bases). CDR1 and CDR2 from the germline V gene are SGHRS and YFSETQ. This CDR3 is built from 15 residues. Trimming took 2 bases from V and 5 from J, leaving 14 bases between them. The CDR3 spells CASSLITGPDNEQFF. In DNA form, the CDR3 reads TGCGCCAGCAGCTTAATCACAGGGCCCGACAATGAGCAGTTCTTC. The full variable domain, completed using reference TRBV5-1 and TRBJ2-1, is KAGVTQTPRYLIKTRGQQVTLSCSPISGHRSVSWYQQTPGQGLQFLFEYFSETQRNKGNFPGRFSGRQFSNSRSEMNVSTLELGDSALYLCASSLITGPDNEQFFGPGTRLTVL.

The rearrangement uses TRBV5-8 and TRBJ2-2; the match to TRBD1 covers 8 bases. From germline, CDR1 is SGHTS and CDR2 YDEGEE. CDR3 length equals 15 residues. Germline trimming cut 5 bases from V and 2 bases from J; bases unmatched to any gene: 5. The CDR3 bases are TGTGCCAGCAGGTCGGGACAGGCTAACACCGGGGAGCTGTTTTTT. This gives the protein CASRSGQANTGELFF.

The chain's CDR3 is CASSLWGPKNIQYF. For the CDR3, the DNA is TGTGCCAGCAGCTTATGGGGGCCCAAAAACATTCAGTACTTC. The chain uses TRBV11-2 and TRBJ2-4, with D possibly matching TRBD1 (6 bases). The V gene lost 2 bases and the J gene lost 2 bases, with 7 bases spanning the gap. The CDR3 runs 14 residues. CDR1 and CDR2 from the germline V gene are SGHAT and FQNNGV.

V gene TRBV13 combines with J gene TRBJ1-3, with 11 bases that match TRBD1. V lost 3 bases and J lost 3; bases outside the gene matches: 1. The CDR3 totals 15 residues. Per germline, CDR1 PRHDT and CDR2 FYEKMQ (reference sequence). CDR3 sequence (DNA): TGTGCCAGCAGCTTGGACAGGGGGCGTGGAAACACCATATATTTT. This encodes CASSLDRGRGNTIYF.

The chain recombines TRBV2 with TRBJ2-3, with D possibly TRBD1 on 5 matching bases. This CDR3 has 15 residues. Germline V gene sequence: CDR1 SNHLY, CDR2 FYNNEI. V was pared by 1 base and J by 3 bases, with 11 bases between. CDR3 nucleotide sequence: TGTGCCAGCAGTGAAGATGGCAGGGCGACAGATACGCAGTATTTT. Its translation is CASSEDGRATDTQYF. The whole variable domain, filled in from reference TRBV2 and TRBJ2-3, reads EPEVTQTPSHQVTQMGQEVILRCVPISNHLYFYWYRQILGQKVEFLVSFYNNEISEKSEIFDDQFSVERPDGSNFTLKIRSTKLEDSAMYFCASSEDGRATDTQYFGPGTRLTVL.

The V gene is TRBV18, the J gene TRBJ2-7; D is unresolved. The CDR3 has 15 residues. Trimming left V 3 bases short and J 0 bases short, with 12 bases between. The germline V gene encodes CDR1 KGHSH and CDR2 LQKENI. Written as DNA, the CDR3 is TGTGCCAGCTCACCCCGACTCCATAACTCCTACGAGCAGTACTTC. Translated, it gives CASSPRLHNSYEQYF.

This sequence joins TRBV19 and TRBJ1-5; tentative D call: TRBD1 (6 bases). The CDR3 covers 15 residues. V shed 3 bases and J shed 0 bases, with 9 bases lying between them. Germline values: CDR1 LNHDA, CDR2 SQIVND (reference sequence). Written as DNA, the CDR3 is TGTGCCAGTAGTATCGACAGGCCTAGCAATCAGCCCCAGCATTTT. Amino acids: CASSIDRPSNQPQHF.

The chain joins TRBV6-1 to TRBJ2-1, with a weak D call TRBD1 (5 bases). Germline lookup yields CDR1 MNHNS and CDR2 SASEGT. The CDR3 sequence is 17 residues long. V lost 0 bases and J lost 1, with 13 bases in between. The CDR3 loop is CASSEALRATSYNEQFF. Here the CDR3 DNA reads TGTGCCAGCAGTGAAGCGCTCAGGGCGACGTCCTACAATGAGCAGTTCTTC.

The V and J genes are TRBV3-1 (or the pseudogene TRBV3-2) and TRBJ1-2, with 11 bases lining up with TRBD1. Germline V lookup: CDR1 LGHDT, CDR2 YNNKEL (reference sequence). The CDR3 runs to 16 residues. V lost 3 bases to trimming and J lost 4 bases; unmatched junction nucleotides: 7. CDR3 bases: TGTGCCAGCAGCCAGCCGGGACAGGGGGGAAGCTATGGCTACACCTTC. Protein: CASSQPGQGGSYGYTF.